This T cell receptor (beta chain) was observed in a study of Graves' ophthalmopathy and Graves' hyperthyroidism. The study, taken as a whole, reports: Blood also harbored most expanded thyroid clonotypes above 0.001 frequency. Sensitivity reached more than 70% and specificity about 72% when the model predicted ophthalmopathy progression.

CAS ≥3, NOSPECS ≥4, moderate-to-severe activity and duration under 3 months marked donors with ophthalmopathy. Excluded: other autoimmune disease, uncontrolled infection, pregnancy or lactation. Trimming removed 5 bases from V and 2 bases from J, with 12 bases in between. This CDR3 comprises 14 residues. Germline CDR1 MDHEN, CDR2 SYDVKM. This clonotype was seen ten or more times. Its antigen is undetermined. RNA served as the template for amplifying TCR beta CDR3 regions. First-round RT-PCR relied on HTBI primers, and a second-round multiplex PCR came next. From the multiplex PCR reads, TCRdb called clonotypes with MiXCR, one entry per CDR3 protein. Here the sample spans over 150,000 distinct CDR3 sequences, more than 30% being singletons.

The rearrangement uses TRBV28 and TRBJ1-2; D unresolved. The sequencing sample was made of peripheral blood. The receptor comes from a woman between 35 and 50 years old with Graves' ophthalmopathy. The DNA of the CDR3 is TGTGCCAGCAGTCAACCCCGGATGAACTATGGCTACACCTTC. This sequence encodes CASSQPRMNYGYTF.